This T cell receptor (beta chain) is drawn from a study of post-analysis software for immune sequencing data. Overall study results and limits: Patients with multiple sclerosis recorded significantly lower normalized Chao1 diversity than controls, the study found. Controls had lower frequencies than patients of about five TRBV segments, which included TRBV5-6, TRBV5-1 and TRBV20-1.

Unique molecular identifiers were carried by the TCR beta cDNA libraries. cDNA molecules numbering around 500,000 came from approximately 1 to 10 million T cells. TCRdb itself ran the PCR reads through MiXCR, one entry per CDR3 protein. The sample yields about 620,000 distinct CDR3 sequences, roughly 47% seen once. This clonotype was counted at least ten times. Its antigen is not identified. The CDR3 totals 13 residues. Germline V gives CDR1 SGHRS, CDR2 YFSETQ. V lost 0 bases and J lost 9, with 10 bases in between. The sequencing sample was made of blood. This TCR was recovered from a girl aged 10 to 17 with multiple sclerosis. This chain connects TRBV5-1 to TRBJ1-5; tentative D call: TRBD1 (5 bases). The CDR3 DNA is TGCGCCAGCAGCTTGGCCGGGGACCCGCCCCAGCATTTT. It is translated as CASSLAGDPPQHF.